This T cell receptor (beta chain) comes out of a study of blood T cells in healthy people across ages. Between the trimmed V and J ends, which lost 3 bases and 8 bases, there was a span of 14 bases. Germline V gene sequence: CDR1 LGHNA, CDR2 YSLEER. This CDR3 has 15 residues. Combining a sample-barcoded 5' primer with a J-beta primer mix, a second PCR ran for about 7 to 11 cycles. MiXCR, run by TCRdb on the 5' RACE reads, gives a single entry per CDR3 protein. The sample consists of about 1.4 million distinct CDR3 sequences, 59% of them appearing once. There are a few counts of this clonotype. This TCR came from a young man in good health. Sequenced sample: blood. This chain joins TRBV4-3 and TRBJ1-6; the D is unclear. The CDR3 sequence is CASSHGWRWDSPLHF. CDR3 nucleotides: TGCGCCAGCAGCCATGGGTGGAGGTGGGATTCACCCCTCCACTTT.